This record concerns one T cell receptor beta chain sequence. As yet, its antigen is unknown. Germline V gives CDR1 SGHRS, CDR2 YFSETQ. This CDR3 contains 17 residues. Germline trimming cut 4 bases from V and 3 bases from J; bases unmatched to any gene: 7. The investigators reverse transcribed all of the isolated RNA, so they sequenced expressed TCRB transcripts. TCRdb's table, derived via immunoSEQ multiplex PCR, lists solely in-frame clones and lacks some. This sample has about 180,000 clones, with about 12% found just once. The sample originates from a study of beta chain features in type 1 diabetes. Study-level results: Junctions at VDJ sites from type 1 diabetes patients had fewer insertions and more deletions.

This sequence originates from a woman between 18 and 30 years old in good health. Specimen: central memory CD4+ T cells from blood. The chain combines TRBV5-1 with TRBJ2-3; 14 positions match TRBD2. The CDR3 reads CASSPGLAGVGTDTQYF. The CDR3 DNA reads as TGCGCCAGCAGCCCGGGACTAGCGGGAGTAGGAACAGATACGCAGTATTTT. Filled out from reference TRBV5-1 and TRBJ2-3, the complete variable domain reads KAGVTQTPRYLIKTRGQQVTLSCSPISGHRSVSWYQQTPGQGLQFLFEYFSETQRNKGNFPGRFSGRQFSNSRSEMNVSTLELGDSALYLCASSPGLAGVGTDTQYFGPGTRLTVL.